These 23 T cell receptor beta chains came from one sample sequenced in a study of blood T cell repertoires in COVID-19. Produced via immunoSEQ multiplex PCR; TCRdb's table is partial and in-frame only. In the table there are fewer than 130,000 clones, 76% of which are singletons. The source material was peripheral blood. The receptor source for this set is a woman older than 75 with acute or convalescent COVID-19.

This chain uses TRBV7-8 with TRBJ1-2, with TRBD1 as a possible D gene (6 bases). V lost 8 bases, J lost 0 bases, and 19 bases lay in between. CDR1 and CDR2 (germline): SGHVS, FQNEAQ. The CDR3 extends over 16 amino acids. This CDR3 reads CASGRNGRGTNYGYTF. The CDR3 nucleotides are TGTGCCAGCGGTCGGAATGGCAGGGGTACTAACTATGGCTACACCTTC.

J is TRBJ2-1 and V is TRBV5-4, with a tentative D call TRBD2 (6 bases). Germline V lookup: CDR1 SGHNT, CDR2 YYREEE (reference sequence). CDR3 length: 15 residues. V dropped 2 bases and J dropped 0 bases, with 9 bases sitting between them. CDR3 DNA sequence: TGTGCCAGCAGCTTAGGCGGGAACTCCTACAATGAGCAGTTCTTC. Translating it yields CASSLGGNSYNEQFF.

CDR3: CASSQPGTLETQYF. CDR3 sequence (DNA): TGTGCCAGCAGTCAACCCGGGACTCTGGAGACCCAGTACTTC. This chain uses TRBV28 with TRBJ2-5; a possible D gene is TRBD2 (6 bases). The CDR3 spans 14 residues. V was trimmed by 5 bases and J by 5 bases, leaving 15 bases between them. Germline V gene data show CDR1 as MDHEN and CDR2 as SYDVKM.

This clone was recorded once. This chain connects TRBV11-2 to TRBJ2-7; TRBD2 matches at 7 bases. This CDR3 comprises 15 residues. J lost 2 bases, V lost 3 bases, and 7 bases had no gene match. Germline assignment: CDR1 SGHAT and CDR2 FQNNGV. For the CDR3, the DNA is TGTGCCAGCAGCTTTCTTAGCGGGCCTACCTACGAGCAGTACTTC. Its translation is CASSFLSGPTYEQYF. Based on the CDR3 plus reference TRBV11-2 and TRBJ2-7, the full variable domain is EAGVAQSPRYKIIEKRQSVAFWCNPISGHATLYWYQQILGQGPKLLIQFQNNGVVDDSQLPKDRFSAERLKGVDSTLKIQPAKLEDSAVYLCASSFLSGPTYEQYFGPGTRLTVT.

The gene calls are TRBV30 and TRBJ1-1, with a possible D match to TRBD1 (5 bases). Germline V gene data show CDR1 as GTSNPN and CDR2 as SVGIG (reference sequence). V lost 0 bases and J 4 bases, leaving 12 bases between the germline ends. This CDR3 comprises 14 residues. DNA for the CDR3: TGTGCCTGGAGTGTATTGGGGCATGGCACTGAAGCTTTCTTT. Its translation is CAWSVLGHGTEAFF.

V and J are TRBV12-3 or TRBV12-4 and TRBJ2-7; TRBD1 might be the D (6 bases). Trimming took off 4 bases at V and 3 bases at J, with 10 bases between the two ends. This CDR3 spans 13 amino acids. The CDR3 region is CASSYQGHYEQYF. DNA for the CDR3: TGTGCCAGCAGTTACCAGGGGCACTACGAGCAGTACTTC.

The chain couples TRBV4-1 to TRBJ1-2; tentative D call: TRBD1 (6 bases). Trimming stripped 3 bases from V and 4 bases from J, with 15 bases between. The CDR3 covers 15 residues. In germline, CDR1 is MGHRA, CDR2 YSYEKL. The CDR3 sequence: CASSHPWADSYGYTF. The DNA of the CDR3 is TGCGCCAGCAGCCACCCCTGGGCGGACAGCTATGGCTACACCTTC.

The chain recombines TRBV7-8 with TRBJ2-2; 9 nucleotides match TRBD1. Germline V gives CDR1 SGHVS, CDR2 FQNEAQ. V was pared by 1 base and J by 5 bases, with 2 bases of the junction left unmatched. This CDR3 has 15 residues. The CDR3 spells CASSLGTGETGELFF. CDR3 in DNA: TGTGCCAGCAGCTTAGGGACAGGGGAAACCGGGGAGCTGTTTTTT.

The chain carries TRBV5-1 and TRBJ2-2, with unresolved D. The CDR3 consists of 13 residues. The V end lost 5 bases, the J end lost 0 bases, and 5 bases lay between the germline ends. Germline V lookup: CDR1 SGHRS, CDR2 YFSETQ. CDR3 sequence: CASRYTNTGELFF. In nucleotides, the CDR3 is TGCGCCAGCAGATACACGAACACCGGGGAGCTGTTTTTT.

The chain uses TRBV6-4 and TRBJ1-1; a weak D match, TRBD1 (6 bases). Germline V gives CDR1 MRHNA, CDR2 SNTAGT. V lost 6 bases to trimming and J lost 6 bases, with 20 bases between them. The CDR3 runs to 15 residues. The CDR3 DNA sequence: TGTGCCAGCAGGGAGGATTTCAGGGGAAGTCCTGAAGCTTTCTTT. This codes for CASREDFRGSPEAFF.

The V and J genes are TRBV2 and TRBJ2-2; 9 nucleotides agree with TRBD2. Germline CDR1 SNHLY, CDR2 FYNNEI. Trimming at V came to 5 bases and at J to 7 bases, leaving 11 bases not matched to a gene. The CDR3 is 16 amino acids. The CDR3 DNA reads TGTGCCAGCAGTCTTAGCGGGGGAATGGGAAGCGGGGAGCTGTTTTTT. Translating gives CASSLSGGMGSGELFF.

The J gene is TRBJ1-3, the V gene TRBV7-2, with TRBD1 identical over 11 bases. The CDR3 loop spans 16 amino acids. J was trimmed by 2 bases and V by 5 bases; bases with no gene match: 5. Germline CDR1 SGHTA, CDR2 FQGNSA. The CDR3 loop is CASSLLGQGAGNTIYF. CDR3 coding DNA: TGTGCCAGCAGCCTGTTGGGACAGGGGGCTGGAAACACCATATATTTT.

The chain employs TRBV4-2 and TRBJ2-1; TRBD2 might be the D (6 bases). The CDR3 loop spans 15 amino acids. The V gene's germline CDR1 is LGHNA and CDR2 YNFKEQ. V shed 4 bases and J shed 8 bases, with 18 bases lying between them. CDR3 nucleotides: TGTGCCAGCAGCCCGCGTCTAGCGTTCGTGGATGAGCAGTTCTTC. This translates into CASSPRLAFVDEQFF.

The V call is TRBV5-1, the J call TRBJ2-2; 11 bases align to TRBD2. The V gene's germline CDR1 is SGHRS and CDR2 YFSETQ. V dropped 5 bases and J dropped 6; count of bases not matched to a gene: 6. This CDR3 comprises 15 residues. The CDR3 sequence is CASRRLAGYAGELFF. The CDR3 coding sequence is TGCGCCAGCAGGCGACTAGCGGGATACGCCGGGGAGCTGTTTTTT.

The rearrangement joins TRBV10-2 to TRBJ1-1, with D possibly being TRBD1 (6 bases). In germline, CDR1 is WSHSY, CDR2 SAAADI. This CDR3 is built from 13 residues. V was trimmed by 8 bases and J by 4 bases, leaving 14 bases between them. CDR3 sequence reads: CASGPTGTTEAFF. In DNA form, the CDR3 reads TGCGCCAGCGGTCCAACAGGGACCACTGAAGCTTTCTTT.

This clone was detected only a few times. The chain is built from TRBV19 and TRBJ2-6, with 11 bases matching TRBD1. The CDR3 spans 19 residues. V was clipped by 9 bases and J by 1 base; unmatched bases: 14. CDR1 and CDR2 from the germline V gene are LNHDA and SQIVND (reference sequence). As DNA, the CDR3 is TGTGCCAGGCAGCCGGGACAGGGGGTCGATTTGTCTGGGGCCAACGTCCTGACTTTC. This gives the protein CARQPGQGVDLSGANVLTF.

The table lists this clone with many counts. The CDR3 DNA reads as TGTGCCAGCAGCACTCAGGGTAGCACTGAAGCTTTCTTT. Its protein product is CASSTQGSTEAFF. The rearrangement joins TRBV7-2 to TRBJ1-1; TRBD1 might be the D (5 bases). Germline CDR1 reads SGHTA; CDR2 reads FQGNSA. The ends were cut back, 5 bases at V and 4 bases at J, with 11 bases in the middle. The CDR3 has 13 amino acids.

This sequence joins TRBV16 and TRBJ1-2; D is unresolved. Germline V gene sequence: CDR1 KGHSY, CDR2 FQNENV. CDR3 length equals 15 residues. Between the trimmed V and J ends, which lost 0 bases and 3 bases, there was a span of 11 bases. The CDR3 loop is CASSQSADFYYGYTF. The CDR3 DNA follows: TGTGCCAGCAGCCAATCGGCCGACTTCTACTATGGCTACACCTTC. Full variable domain (remainder filled in from reference TRBV16 and TRBJ1-2): GEEVAQTPKHLVRGEGQKAKLYCAPIKGHSYVFWYQQVLKNEFKFLISFQNENVFDETGMPKERFSAKCLPNSPCSLEIQATKLEDSAVYFCASSQSADFYYGYTFGSGTRLTVV.

The chain carries TRBV12-3 or TRBV12-4 and TRBJ1-5; unclear D gene. V lost 3 bases, J lost 4 bases, and 4 bases lay in between. The CDR3 spans 12 residues. This chain's CDR3 is CASSFLNQPQHF. In DNA form, the CDR3 reads TGTGCCAGCAGTTTTCTGAATCAGCCCCAGCATTTT.

This clone has just one count. V and J are TRBV5-3 and TRBJ1-6; 11 bases line up with TRBD1. TRBV5-3 is treated as an ORF (open reading frame) with a function not yet certain. The CDR3 has 16 residues. Trimming took 4 bases from V and 7 from J; bases not matched to a gene: 7. CDR3 coding DNA: TGTGCCAGAAGCCCCTGGGACAGGGGGAACAATTCACCCCTCCACTTT. This translates into CARSPWDRGNNSPLHF.

The chain combines TRBV11-2 with TRBJ2-5; no reliable D call. The CDR3 runs 15 residues. The germline gives CDR1 SGHAT, CDR2 FQNNGV. V shed 8 bases and J shed 2 bases, with 18 bases lying between them. The CDR3 region is CASAGTRIGQETQYF. The CDR3 DNA is TGTGCCAGCGCCGGCACGAGGATTGGACAAGAGACCCAGTACTTC.

This clone was recorded only once. CDR3 loop: CAPVWESRSYYEQYF. CDR3 DNA: TGTGCCCCCGTCTGGGAGTCACGGTCATATTACGAGCAGTACTTC. The J gene is TRBJ2-7, the V gene TRBV6-4; the D gene is possibly TRBD2 (5 bases). V was clipped by 11 bases and J by 4 bases, with 24 bases between them. The CDR3 extends over 15 amino acids. The germline CDR1 and CDR2 sequences are MRHNA and SNTAGT.

The chain couples TRBV7-2 to TRBJ2-1; D call uncertain. V lost 4 bases to trimming and J lost 9 bases, with 10 bases between them. Germline V gene sequence: CDR1 SGHTA, CDR2 FQGNSA. The CDR3 has 12 residues. The CDR3: CASSSYGFEQFF. The CDR3 DNA reads TGTGCCAGCAGCTCGTACGGGTTTGAGCAGTTCTTC.